These 21 T cell receptor beta chains share one sample of origin, sequenced in a study of blood T cell repertoires in COVID-19. Only in-frame clones appear in the TCRdb table, and some are missing; sequencing was by immunoSEQ multiplex PCR. This table has fewer than 150,000 clones, about 80% appearing once. Sample: peripheral blood. These receptors came from a woman aged 50 to 60 with acute or convalescent COVID-19.

The chain recombines TRBV14 with TRBJ1-1; no clear D. The CDR3 contains 13 residues. CDR1 and CDR2 (germline): SGHDN, FVKESK. V was trimmed by 7 bases and J by 7 bases, leaving 16 bases between them. CDR3: CASNKAGGYEAFF. The CDR3 coding sequence is TGTGCCAGCAACAAAGCCGGCGGGTATGAAGCTTTCTTT.

This sequence joins TRBV19 and TRBJ1-5; possibly TRBD1 for D (6 bases). Trimming stripped 6 bases from V and 4 bases from J, with 16 bases between. This CDR3 has 15 residues. Germline V gene lookup returns CDR1 LNHDA and CDR2 SQIVND (reference sequence). CDR3 region: CASSSKTGSNQPQHF. The CDR3, as DNA: TGTGCCAGTAGCAGTAAAACAGGGTCGAATCAGCCCCAGCATTTT.

The DNA for the CDR3 is TGTGCCACCCTAAGGAGTCCAGTAGCTAACTATGGCTACACCTTC. It codes for CATLRSPVANYGYTF. This chain joins TRBV6-5 and TRBJ1-2, with no clear D. The V and J ends lost 10 bases and 0 bases respectively, with 18 bases between them. This CDR3 comprises 15 residues. Germline V gene sequence: CDR1 MNHEY, CDR2 SVGAGI.

The chain links TRBV21-1 to TRBJ1-2; the table's D call TRBD1 went unverified against the DNA. TRBV21-1 is reported as a pseudogene. The CDR3 runs to 14 residues. CDR3 bases: TGTGCCAGCAGCAGTGACAGAGCTAACTATGGCTACACCTTC. Residues: CASSSDRANYGYTF.

This chain uses TRBV7-9 with TRBJ1-4; D possibly corresponds to TRBD1 (5 bases). Germline-derived CDR1 and CDR2 are SEHNR and FQNEAQ (reference sequence). This CDR3 has 16 amino acids. Trimming stripped 5 bases from V and 0 bases from J, with 13 bases between. CDR3 in DNA: TGTGCCAGCAGCCAGCCCGGGACTACAACTAATGAAAAACTGTTTTTT. Its protein is CASSQPGTTTNEKLFF.

The rearrangement joins TRBV5-1 to TRBJ2-3, with 7 positions matching TRBD1. Germline lookup yields CDR1 SGHRS and CDR2 YFSETQ. The ends lost 1 base at V and 5 bases at J; junction bases unmatched: 10. The CDR3 is made up of 16 amino acids. The chain's CDR3 is CASSLPTGAEGDTQYF. For the CDR3, the DNA is TGCGCCAGCAGCTTGCCTACAGGGGCCGAAGGAGATACGCAGTATTTT.

The chain links TRBV15 to TRBJ1-2; D is possibly TRBD1 (6 bases). V was shortened by 3 bases and J by 2 bases, with 10 bases between the two germline ends. Germline lookup yields CDR1 LNHNV and CDR2 YYDKDF (reference sequence). The CDR3 runs 14 residues. The CDR3 reads CATSSSGTNYGYTF. CDR3 bases: TGTGCCACCAGCAGTTCCGGGACAAACTATGGCTACACCTTC.

The rearrangement joins TRBV24-1 to TRBJ2-3; D possibly corresponds to TRBD2 (6 bases). Germline V gives CDR1 KGHDR, CDR2 SFDVKD. Trimming cost V 9 bases and J 2 bases, with 14 bases left between them. CDR3 length equals 14 residues. As DNA, the CDR3 is TGTGCCACCTCTTTGGGGGGAGACACAGATACGCAGTATTTT. This encodes CATSLGGDTDTQYF.

CDR3 in amino acids: CASSFRGRDYGYTF. As DNA, the CDR3 is TGTGCCAGTAGCTTCAGGGGGCGCGACTATGGCTACACCTTC. This chain uses TRBV19 with TRBJ1-2; 8 bases align to TRBD1. Germline CDR1 LNHDA, CDR2 SQIVND (reference sequence). The junction had 6 bases not matched to a gene; V was cut back by 6 bases and J by 3 bases. There are 14 residues in the CDR3.

This chain joins TRBV5-1 and TRBJ1-1; tentative D call: TRBD1 (6 bases). The CDR3 runs 15 residues. Per germline, CDR1 SGHRS and CDR2 YFSETQ. V was shortened by 2 bases and J by 3 bases, with 14 bases between the two germline ends. CDR3 amino acids: CASSFGGQRDTEAFF. The CDR3 coding sequence is TGCGCCAGCAGCTTCGGGGGGCAAAGGGACACTGAAGCTTTCTTT.

The J gene is TRBJ2-7, the V gene TRBV5-1, with 7 bases identical to TRBD1. V gave up 1 base and J gave up 5 bases; unmatched junction bases: 6. The CDR3 is made up of 14 amino acids. The germline gives CDR1 SGHRS, CDR2 YFSETQ. DNA for the CDR3: TGCGCCAGCAGCTTGTCTGCAGGGGGAGACGAGCAGTACTTC. This sequence encodes CASSLSAGGDEQYF.

The rearrangement links TRBV5-6 to TRBJ1-2, with D perhaps TRBD1 (5 bases). Germline loops: CDR1 SGHDT, CDR2 YYEEEE. The CDR3 sequence is 15 residues long. V lost 3 bases and J lost 12, with 24 bases in between. In nucleotides, the CDR3 is TGTGCCAGCAGCTCCGAGACTCAGGGAAGGCTTTGGGACACCTTC. Translating gives CASSSETQGRLWDTF.

The rearrangement uses TRBV12-3 or TRBV12-4 and TRBJ1-1; D ambiguous. This CDR3 is 12 amino acids long. V was pared by 2 bases and J by 7 bases, with 8 bases between. This chain's CDR3 is CASSLYGDEAFF. DNA of the CDR3: TGTGCCAGCAGTTTATACGGGGATGAAGCTTTCTTT.

Comments on this clone: The same CDR3 arises from other DNA sequences in this sample as well. This chain uses TRBV19 with TRBJ1-3, with 8 bases fitting TRBD1. This CDR3 has 14 amino acids. The J segment lost 4 bases and the V segment lost 4 bases, leaving 3 bases of the junction unmatched. Germline CDR1 LNHDA, CDR2 SQIVND (reference sequence). The DNA of the CDR3 is TGTGCCAGTAGTACCAGGACAGGGGGAAACACCATATATTTT. Translation gives CASSTRTGGNTIYF.

CDR3 in amino acids: CASSLQRASGNTIYF. In DNA form, the CDR3 reads TGTGCCAGCAGTTTACAAAGAGCCTCTGGAAACACCATATATTTT. The V and J genes are TRBV28 and TRBJ1-3, with D unclear. Per germline, CDR1 MDHEN and CDR2 SYDVKM. V shed 2 bases and J shed 0 bases, with 8 bases lying between them. This CDR3 is built from 15 residues.

This clone turned up a few times. The rearrangement links TRBV6-5 to TRBJ2-7; 10 bases agree with TRBD1. The germline gives CDR1 MNHEY, CDR2 SVGAGI. Trimming at V came to 8 bases and at J to 3 bases, leaving 7 bases not matched to a gene. The CDR3 length is 14 residues. This CDR3 is CASLLRDRGYEQYF. The CDR3 DNA is TGTGCCAGCTTACTAAGGGACAGGGGCTACGAGCAGTACTTC.

This rearrangement joins TRBV2 to TRBJ1-2; 10 nucleotides agree with TRBD1. From germline, CDR1 is SNHLY and CDR2 FYNNEI. J lost 4 bases, V lost 6 bases, and 5 bases had no gene match. The CDR3 sequence is 14 residues long. CDR3 residues: CASSDRGQRYGYTF. CDR3 sequence (DNA): TGTGCCAGCAGCGACAGGGGGCAACGCTATGGCTACACCTTC.

The V and J genes are TRBV2 and TRBJ1-4, with 12 bases identical to TRBD1. Germline V CDR1 and CDR2: SNHLY, FYNNEI. The CDR3 has 15 amino acids. The trim removed 7 bases at V and 8 bases at J, leaving 8 bases unmatched. CDR3 DNA sequence: TGTGCCAGCACGGGACAGGGGGCCCCTCAGGAAAAACTGTTTTTT. It yields the protein CASTGQGAPQEKLFF.

The chain has TRBV7-6 and TRBJ2-7, with a tentative D call TRBD1 (6 bases). Germline-derived CDR1 and CDR2 are SGHVS and FNYEAQ. V lost 1 base, J lost 3 bases, and 13 bases lay in between. This CDR3 spans 15 amino acids. The CDR3 reads CASSLDGQRVYEQYF. The CDR3 nucleotides read TGTGCCAGCAGCTTAGACGGACAGCGTGTCTACGAGCAGTACTTC.

This clone showed up just once. The chain combines TRBV12-3 or TRBV12-4 with TRBJ1-1; D is undetermined. V was shortened by 6 bases and J by 1 base, with 9 bases between the two germline ends. CDR3 size: 13 residues. CDR3 in amino acids: CASSEHWNTEAFF. In DNA, the CDR3 is TGTGCCAGCAGCGAACATTGGAACACTGAAGCTTTCTTT.

The chain is built from TRBV29-1 and TRBJ1-1; the match to TRBD1 covers 7 bases. With 6 bases clipped from V and 1 base from J, the junction kept 5 bases outside the gene matches. The CDR3 sequence is 13 residues long. Germline V gene data show CDR1 as SQVTM and CDR2 as ANQGSEA. CDR3 in amino acids: CSVRTGGNTEAFF. In DNA, the CDR3 is TGCAGCGTCAGGACAGGAGGGAACACTGAAGCTTTCTTT.